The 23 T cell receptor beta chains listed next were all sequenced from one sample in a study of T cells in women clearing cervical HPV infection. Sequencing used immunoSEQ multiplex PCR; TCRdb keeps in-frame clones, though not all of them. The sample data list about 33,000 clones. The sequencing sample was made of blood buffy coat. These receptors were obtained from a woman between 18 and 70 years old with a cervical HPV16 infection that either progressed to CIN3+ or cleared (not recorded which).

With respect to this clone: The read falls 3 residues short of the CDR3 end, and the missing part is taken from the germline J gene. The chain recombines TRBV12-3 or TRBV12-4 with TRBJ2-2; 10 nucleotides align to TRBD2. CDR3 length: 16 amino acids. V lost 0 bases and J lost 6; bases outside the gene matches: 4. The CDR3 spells CASSLAFSGGPGELFF. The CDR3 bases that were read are TGTGCCAGCAGTTTAGCCTTTAGCGGGGGGCCCGGGGAG.

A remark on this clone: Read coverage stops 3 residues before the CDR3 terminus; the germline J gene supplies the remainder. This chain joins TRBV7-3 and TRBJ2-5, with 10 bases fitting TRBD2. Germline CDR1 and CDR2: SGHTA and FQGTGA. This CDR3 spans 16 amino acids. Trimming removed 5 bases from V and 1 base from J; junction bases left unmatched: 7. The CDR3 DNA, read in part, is TGTGCCAGCAGCCCCAATAGCGGGGGGCTCCAAGAGACC. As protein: CASSPNSGGLQET. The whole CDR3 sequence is CASSPNSGGLQETQYF.

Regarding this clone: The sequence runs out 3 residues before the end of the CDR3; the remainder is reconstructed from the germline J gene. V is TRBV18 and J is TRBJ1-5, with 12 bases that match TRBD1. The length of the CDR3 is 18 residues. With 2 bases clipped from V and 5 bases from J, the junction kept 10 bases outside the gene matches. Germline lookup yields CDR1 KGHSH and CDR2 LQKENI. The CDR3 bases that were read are TGTGCCAGCTCACCATCCGGGACAGGGGGCGGGGTGGATCAGCCC. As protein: CASSPSGTGGGVDQP. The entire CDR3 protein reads CASSPSGTGGGVDQPQHF.

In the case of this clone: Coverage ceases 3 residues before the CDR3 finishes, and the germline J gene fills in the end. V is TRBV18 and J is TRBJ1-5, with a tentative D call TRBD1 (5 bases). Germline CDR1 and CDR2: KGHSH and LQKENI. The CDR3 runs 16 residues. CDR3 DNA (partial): TGTGCCAGCTCACAACGGGAGGCTATGTTGACAGATCCC. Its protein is CASSQREAMLTDP. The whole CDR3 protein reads CASSQREAMLTDPQHF.

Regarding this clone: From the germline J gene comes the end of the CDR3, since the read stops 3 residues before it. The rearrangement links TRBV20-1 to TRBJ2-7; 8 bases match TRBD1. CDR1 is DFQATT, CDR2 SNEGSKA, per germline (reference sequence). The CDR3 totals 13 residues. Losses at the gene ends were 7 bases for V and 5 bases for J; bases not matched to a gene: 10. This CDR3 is CSGRTGIRNEQYF. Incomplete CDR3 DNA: TGCAGTGGTCGGACAGGGATTAGGAACGAG.

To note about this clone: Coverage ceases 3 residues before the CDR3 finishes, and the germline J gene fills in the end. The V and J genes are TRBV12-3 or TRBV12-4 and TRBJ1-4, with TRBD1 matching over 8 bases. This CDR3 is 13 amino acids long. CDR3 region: CASSLPGQGELFF. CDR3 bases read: TGTGCCAGCAGTTTGCCCGGACAGGGAGAA.

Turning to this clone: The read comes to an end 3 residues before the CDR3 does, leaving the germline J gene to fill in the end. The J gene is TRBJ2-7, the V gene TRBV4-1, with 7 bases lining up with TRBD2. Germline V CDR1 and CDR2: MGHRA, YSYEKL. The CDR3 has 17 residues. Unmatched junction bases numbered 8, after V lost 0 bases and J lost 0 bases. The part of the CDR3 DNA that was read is TGCGCCAGCAGCCAAGACTTTAGCGGGCTTAGCTCCTACGAG. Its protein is CASSQDFSGLSSYE. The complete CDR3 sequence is CASSQDFSGLSSYEQYF.

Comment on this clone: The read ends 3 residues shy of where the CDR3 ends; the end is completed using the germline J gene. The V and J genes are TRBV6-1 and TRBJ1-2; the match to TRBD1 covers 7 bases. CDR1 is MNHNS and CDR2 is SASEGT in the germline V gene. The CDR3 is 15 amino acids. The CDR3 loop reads CASSERGTAKNIYTF. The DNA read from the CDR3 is TGTGCCAGCAGTGAACGAGGGACAGCCAAAAACATC.

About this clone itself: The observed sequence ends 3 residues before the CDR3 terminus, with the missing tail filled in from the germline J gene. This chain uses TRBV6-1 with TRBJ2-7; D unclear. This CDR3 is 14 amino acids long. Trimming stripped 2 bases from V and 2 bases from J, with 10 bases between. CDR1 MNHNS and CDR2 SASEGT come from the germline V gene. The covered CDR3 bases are TGTGCCAGCAGTGAAACGGCAGGCCCCTACGAG. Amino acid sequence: CASSETAGPYE. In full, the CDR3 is CASSETAGPYEQYF.

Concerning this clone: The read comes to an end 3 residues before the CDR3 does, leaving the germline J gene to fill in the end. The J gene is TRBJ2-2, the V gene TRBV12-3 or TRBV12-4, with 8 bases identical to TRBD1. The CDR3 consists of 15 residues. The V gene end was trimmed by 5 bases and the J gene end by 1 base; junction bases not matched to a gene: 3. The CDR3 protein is CASSRDRGNTGELFF. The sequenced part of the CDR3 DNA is TGTGCCAGCAGTCGCGACAGGGGGAACACCGGGGAG.

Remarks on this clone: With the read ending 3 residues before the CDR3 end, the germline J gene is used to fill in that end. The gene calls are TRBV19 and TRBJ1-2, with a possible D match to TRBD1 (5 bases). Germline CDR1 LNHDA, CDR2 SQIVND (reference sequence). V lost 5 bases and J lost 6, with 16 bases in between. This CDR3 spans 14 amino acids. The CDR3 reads CASSHQGRLDGYTF. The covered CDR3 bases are TGTGCCAGTAGTCATCAGGGAAGACTGGATGGC.

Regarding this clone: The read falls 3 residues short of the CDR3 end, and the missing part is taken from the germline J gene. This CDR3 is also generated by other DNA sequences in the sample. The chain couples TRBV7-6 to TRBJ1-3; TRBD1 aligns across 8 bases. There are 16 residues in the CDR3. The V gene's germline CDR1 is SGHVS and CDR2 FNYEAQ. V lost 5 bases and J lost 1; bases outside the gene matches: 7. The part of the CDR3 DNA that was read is TGTGCCAGCAGCACGACAGGGGTCTCTTCTGGAAACACC. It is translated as CASSTTGVSSGNT. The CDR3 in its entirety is CASSTTGVSSGNTIYF.

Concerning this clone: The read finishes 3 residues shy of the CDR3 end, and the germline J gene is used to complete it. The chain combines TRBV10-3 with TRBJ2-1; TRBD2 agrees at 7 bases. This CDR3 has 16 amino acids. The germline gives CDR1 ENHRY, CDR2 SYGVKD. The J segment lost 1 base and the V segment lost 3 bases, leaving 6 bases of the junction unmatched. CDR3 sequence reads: CAISDPSGKSYNEQFF. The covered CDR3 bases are TGTGCCATCAGTGACCCTAGCGGAAAGTCCTACAATGAG.

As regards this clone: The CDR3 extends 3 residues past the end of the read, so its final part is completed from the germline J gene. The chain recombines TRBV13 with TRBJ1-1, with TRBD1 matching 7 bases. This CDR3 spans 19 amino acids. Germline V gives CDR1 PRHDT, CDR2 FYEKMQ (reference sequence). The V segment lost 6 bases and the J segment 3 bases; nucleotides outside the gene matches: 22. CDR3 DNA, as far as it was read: TGTGCCAGCAGACGAGTACCGGGACAGATAAGCCTAGGGGACACTGAA. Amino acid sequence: CASRRVPGQISLGDTE. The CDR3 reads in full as CASRRVPGQISLGDTEAFF.

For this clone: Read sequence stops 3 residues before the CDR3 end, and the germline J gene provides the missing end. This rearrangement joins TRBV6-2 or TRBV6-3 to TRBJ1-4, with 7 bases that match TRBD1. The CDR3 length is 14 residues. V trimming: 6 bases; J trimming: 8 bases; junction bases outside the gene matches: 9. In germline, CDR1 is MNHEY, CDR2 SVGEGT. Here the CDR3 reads CASRQDRSREKLFF. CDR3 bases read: TGTGCCAGCAGACAGGACAGGTCGAGGGAAAAA.

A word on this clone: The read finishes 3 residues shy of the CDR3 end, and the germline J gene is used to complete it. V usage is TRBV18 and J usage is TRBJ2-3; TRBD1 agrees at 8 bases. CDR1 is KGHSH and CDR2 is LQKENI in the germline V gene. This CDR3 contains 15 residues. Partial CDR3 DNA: TGTGCCAGCTCACCTGGACAGGGCGGCAATCAGCCG. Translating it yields CASSPGQGGNQP. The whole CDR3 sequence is CASSPGQGGNQPQYF.

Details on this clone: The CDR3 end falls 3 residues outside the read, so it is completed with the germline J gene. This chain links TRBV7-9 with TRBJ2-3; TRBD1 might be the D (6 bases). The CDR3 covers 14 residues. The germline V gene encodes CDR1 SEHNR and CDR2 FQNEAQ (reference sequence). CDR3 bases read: TGTGCCAGCAGCTTAGACAGGGTGGAGGAGGCG. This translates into CASSLDRVEEA. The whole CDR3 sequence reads CASSLDRVEEAQYF.

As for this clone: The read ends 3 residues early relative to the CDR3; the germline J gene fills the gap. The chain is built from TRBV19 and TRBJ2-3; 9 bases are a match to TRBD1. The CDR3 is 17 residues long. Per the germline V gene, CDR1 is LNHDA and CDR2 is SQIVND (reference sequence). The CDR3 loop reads CASSMGQGSHSNQPQYF. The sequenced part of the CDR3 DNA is TGTGCCAGTAGTATGGGACAGGGTTCACATAGCAATCAGCCG.

The CDR3 is CASSPGLEKFLGYTF. The DNA read from the CDR3 is TGCGCCAGCAGCCCTGGTCTCGAGAAGTTCCTAGGC. V gene TRBV5-1 combines with J gene TRBJ1-2; D not certain. The read ends 3 residues before the CDR3 terminus; that terminus is restored from the germline J gene. Germline CDR1 and CDR2: SGHRS and YFSETQ. The CDR3 contains 15 residues.

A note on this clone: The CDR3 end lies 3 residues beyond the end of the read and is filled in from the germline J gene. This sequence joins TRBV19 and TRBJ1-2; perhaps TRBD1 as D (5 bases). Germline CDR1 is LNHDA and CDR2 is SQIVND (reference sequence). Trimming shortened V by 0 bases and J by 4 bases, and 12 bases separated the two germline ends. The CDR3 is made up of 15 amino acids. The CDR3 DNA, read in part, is TGTGCCAGTAGTATAGATTCGCCGACAGTCTATGGC. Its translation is CASSIDSPTVYG. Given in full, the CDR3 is CASSIDSPTVYGYTF.

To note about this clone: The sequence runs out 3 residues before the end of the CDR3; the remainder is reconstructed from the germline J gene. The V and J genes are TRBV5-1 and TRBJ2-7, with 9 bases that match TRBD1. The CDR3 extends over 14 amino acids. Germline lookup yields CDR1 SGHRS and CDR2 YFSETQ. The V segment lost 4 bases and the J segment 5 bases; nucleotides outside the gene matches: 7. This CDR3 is CASSLGQGSDEQYF. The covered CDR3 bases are TGCGCCAGCAGCCTGGGACAGGGCTCAGACGAG. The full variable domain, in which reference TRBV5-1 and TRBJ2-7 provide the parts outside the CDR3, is KAGVTQTPRYLIKTRGQQVTLSCSPISGHRSVSWYQQTPGQGLQFLFEYFSETQRNKGNFPGRFSGRQFSNSRSEMNVSTLELGDSALYLCASSLGQGSDEQYFGPGTRLTVT.

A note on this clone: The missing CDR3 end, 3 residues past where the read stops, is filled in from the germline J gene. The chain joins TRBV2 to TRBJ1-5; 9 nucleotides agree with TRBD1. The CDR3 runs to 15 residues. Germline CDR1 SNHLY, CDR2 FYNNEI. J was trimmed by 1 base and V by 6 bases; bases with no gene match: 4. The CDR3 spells CASSPQGASNQPQHF. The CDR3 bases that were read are TGTGCCAGCAGCCCACAGGGGGCAAGCAATCAGCCC.

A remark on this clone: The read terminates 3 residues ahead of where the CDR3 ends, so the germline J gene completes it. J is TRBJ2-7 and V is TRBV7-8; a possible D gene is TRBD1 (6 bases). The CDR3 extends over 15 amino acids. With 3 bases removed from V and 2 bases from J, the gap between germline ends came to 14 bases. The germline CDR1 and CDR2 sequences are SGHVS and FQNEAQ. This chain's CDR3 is CASSLDRQETYEQYF. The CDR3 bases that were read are TGTGCCAGCAGCTTGGACCGACAGGAGACCTACGAG.